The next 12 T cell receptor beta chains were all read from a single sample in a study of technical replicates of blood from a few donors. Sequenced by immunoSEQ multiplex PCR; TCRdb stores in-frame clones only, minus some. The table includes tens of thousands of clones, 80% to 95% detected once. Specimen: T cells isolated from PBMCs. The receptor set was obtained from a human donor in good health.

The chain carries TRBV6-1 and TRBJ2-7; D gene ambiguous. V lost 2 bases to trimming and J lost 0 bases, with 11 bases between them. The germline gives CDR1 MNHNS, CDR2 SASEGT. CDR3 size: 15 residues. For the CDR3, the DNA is TGTGCCAGCAGTGAATTCTCGACTCGCTCCTACGAGCAGTACTTC. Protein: CASSEFSTRSYEQYF.

CDR3 sequence reads: CSDLDRAYTF. CDR3 DNA sequence: TGCAGTGACCTAGACAGGGCCTACACCTTC. The chain has TRBV20-1 and TRBJ1-2, with 7 nucleotides matching TRBD1. CDR3 length: 10 residues. V was clipped by 7 bases and J by 10 bases; unmatched bases: 6. CDR1 is DFQATT, CDR2 SNEGSKA, per germline (reference sequence).

CDR3 protein: CASSRTPRTSEDNEQFF. CDR3 sequence (DNA): TGCGCCAGCAGCCGGACCCCCAGGACTAGCGAAGACAATGAGCAGTTCTTC. The rearrangement joins TRBV4-1 to TRBJ2-1; the match to TRBD2 covers 9 bases. The CDR3 runs 17 residues. The V gene end was trimmed by 4 bases and the J gene end by 5 bases; junction bases not matched to a gene: 12. CDR1 and CDR2 (germline): MGHRA, YSYEKL.

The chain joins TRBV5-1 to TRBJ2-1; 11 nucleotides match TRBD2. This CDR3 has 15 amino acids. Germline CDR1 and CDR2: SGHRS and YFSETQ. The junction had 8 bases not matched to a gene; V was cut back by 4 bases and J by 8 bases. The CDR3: CASSLRLAGNYEQFF. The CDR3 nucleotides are TGCGCCAGCAGCCTAAGACTAGCGGGAAATTATGAGCAGTTCTTC.

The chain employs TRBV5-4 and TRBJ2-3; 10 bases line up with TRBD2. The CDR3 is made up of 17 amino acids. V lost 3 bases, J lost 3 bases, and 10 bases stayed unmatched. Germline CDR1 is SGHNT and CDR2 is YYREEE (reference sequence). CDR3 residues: CASSWRLAGARTDTQYF. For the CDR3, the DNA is TGTGCCAGCAGCTGGCGGCTAGCGGGAGCTCGAACAGATACGCAGTATTTT.

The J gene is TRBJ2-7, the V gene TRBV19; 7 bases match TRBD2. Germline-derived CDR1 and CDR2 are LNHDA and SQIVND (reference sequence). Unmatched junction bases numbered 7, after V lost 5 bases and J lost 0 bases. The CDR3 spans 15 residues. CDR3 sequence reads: CASSPLAGSSYEQYF. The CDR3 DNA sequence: TGTGCCAGTAGTCCGTTAGCGGGTAGCTCCTACGAGCAGTACTTC.

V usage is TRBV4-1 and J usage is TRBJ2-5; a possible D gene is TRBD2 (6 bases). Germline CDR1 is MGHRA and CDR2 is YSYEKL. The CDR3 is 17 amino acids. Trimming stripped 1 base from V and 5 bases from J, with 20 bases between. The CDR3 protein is CASSQAGVTSSLETQYF. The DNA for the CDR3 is TGCGCCAGCAGCCAAGCCGGGGTGACTAGTTCGTTGGAGACCCAGTACTTC.

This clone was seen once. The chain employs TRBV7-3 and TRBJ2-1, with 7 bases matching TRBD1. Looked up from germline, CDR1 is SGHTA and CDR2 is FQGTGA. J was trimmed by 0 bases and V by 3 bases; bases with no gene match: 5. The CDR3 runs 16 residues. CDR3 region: CASSFLTGSSYNEQFF. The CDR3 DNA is TGTGCCAGCAGCTTCCTGACAGGGAGCTCCTACAATGAGCAGTTCTTC.

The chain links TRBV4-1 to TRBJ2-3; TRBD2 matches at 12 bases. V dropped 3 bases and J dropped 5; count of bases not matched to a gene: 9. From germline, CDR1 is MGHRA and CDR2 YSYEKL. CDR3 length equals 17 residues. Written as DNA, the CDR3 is TGCGCCAGCAGCCAGGGAGGACTAGCGGGAATTGAAGATACGCAGTATTTT. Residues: CASSQGGLAGIEDTQYF.

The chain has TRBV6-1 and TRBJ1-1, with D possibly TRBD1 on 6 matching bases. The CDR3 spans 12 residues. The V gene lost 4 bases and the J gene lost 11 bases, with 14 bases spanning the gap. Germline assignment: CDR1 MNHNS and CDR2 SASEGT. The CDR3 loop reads CASSGQGRGAFF. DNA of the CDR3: TGTGCCAGCAGTGGGCAGGGGCGCGGGGCTTTCTTT.

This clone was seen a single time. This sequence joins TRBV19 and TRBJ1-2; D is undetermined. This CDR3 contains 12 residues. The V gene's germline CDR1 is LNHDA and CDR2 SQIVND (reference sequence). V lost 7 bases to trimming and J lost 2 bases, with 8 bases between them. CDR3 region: CASKSQNYGYTF. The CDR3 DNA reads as TGTGCCAGTAAATCCCAGAACTATGGCTACACCTTC.

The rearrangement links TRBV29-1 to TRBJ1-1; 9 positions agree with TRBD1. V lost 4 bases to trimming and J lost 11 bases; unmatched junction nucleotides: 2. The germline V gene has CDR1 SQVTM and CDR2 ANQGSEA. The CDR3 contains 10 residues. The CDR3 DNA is TGCAGCGTTGGGACAGGGGTGGCTTTCTTT. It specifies CSVGTGVAFF.